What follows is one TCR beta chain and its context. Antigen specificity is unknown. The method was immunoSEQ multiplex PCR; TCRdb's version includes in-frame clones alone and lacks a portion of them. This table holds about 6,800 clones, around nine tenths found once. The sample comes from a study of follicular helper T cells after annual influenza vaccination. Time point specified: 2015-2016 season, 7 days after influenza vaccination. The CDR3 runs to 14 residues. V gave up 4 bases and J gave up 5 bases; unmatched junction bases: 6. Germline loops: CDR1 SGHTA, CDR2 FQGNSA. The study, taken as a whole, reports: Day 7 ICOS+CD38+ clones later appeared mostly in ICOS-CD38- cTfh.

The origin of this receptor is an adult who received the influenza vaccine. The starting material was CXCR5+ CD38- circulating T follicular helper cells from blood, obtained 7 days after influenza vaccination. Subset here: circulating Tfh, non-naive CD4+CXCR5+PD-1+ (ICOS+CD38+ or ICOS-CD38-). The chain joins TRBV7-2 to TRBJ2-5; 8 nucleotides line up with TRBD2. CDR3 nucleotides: TGTGCCAGCAGCTGGGGACTAGGCTCCGAGACCCAGTACTTC. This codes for CASSWGLGSETQYF.